This T cell receptor beta chain was sequenced for a study of Graves' ophthalmopathy and Graves' hyperthyroidism. Trimming cost V 9 bases and J 6 bases, with 11 bases left between them. The CDR3 runs to 12 residues. Germline-derived CDR1 and CDR2 are MGHDK and SYGVNS. The authors amplified TCR beta CDR3 regions from RNA transcripts. A first-round RT-PCR used HTBI primers, followed by a second-round multiplex PCR. Via MiXCR, TCRdb re-called the multiplex PCR reads, giving one row per CDR3 protein. This table holds 650,000 to 900,000 distinct CDR3 sequences, 40% found once. Whole-study findings and limits: Discrimination between ophthalmopathy and stable hyperthyroidism by a 13-signature model showed about 86% sensitivity and 65% to 84% specificity.

A note on this clonotype: The antigen is undetermined.

Material: peripheral blood. This sequence originates from an adult man with Graves' ophthalmopathy. The chain has TRBV25-1 and TRBJ2-2; D is perhaps TRBD2 (6 bases). The chain's CDR3 is CARRGEAGELFF. CDR3 bases: TGTGCCAGAAGAGGGGAGGCCGGGGAGCTGTTTTTT.